The 9 T cell receptor beta chains in this list originate from one sample, sequenced in a study of T cell repertoires in cytomegalovirus infection. TCRdb re-derived calls from the reads in MiXCR, one entry per CDR3 protein. Of about 530,000 distinct CDR3 sequences detected, about 25% appear once; the ten largest clones hold less than 15%. The sequenced material came from PBMCs. Receptor source: a human donor in good health (CMV status not recorded). Some clones in this sample may be carry-over from other donors' samples.

The genes are TRBV7-4 and TRBJ1-2, with D tentatively TRBD1 (5 bases). The CDR3 runs to 19 residues. CDR1 is SGHVT, CDR2 SQSDAQ, per germline. Trimming removed 4 bases from V and 3 bases from J, with 27 bases in between. CDR3 nucleotide sequence: TGTGCCAGCAGCTCCCAGCTTCTACGGGGCGCTACCCACTACTATGGCTACACCTTC. Its translation: CASSSQLLRGATHYYGYTF. Variable domain in full (rest from reference TRBV7-4 and TRBJ1-2): GAGVSQSPRYKVAKRGRDVALRCDSISGHVTLYWYRQTLGQGSEVLTYSQSDAQRDKSGRPSGRFSAERPERSVSTLKIQRTEQGDSAVYLCASSSQLLRGATHYYGYTFGSGTRLTVV.

This clonotype was found a few times. The rearrangement joins TRBV12-5 to TRBJ2-5, with 9 bases aligning to TRBD1. The V segment lost 5 bases and the J segment 5 bases; nucleotides outside the gene matches: 6. Germline values: CDR1 LGHNT, CDR2 FRNRAP. The length of the CDR3 is 14 residues. The chain's CDR3 is CASGTGQGMETQYF. CDR3 nucleotides: TGTGCTAGTGGTACCGGACAGGGGATGGAGACCCAGTACTTC.

As DNA, the CDR3 is TGTGCCAGCGGCGCCGGACTAGCGGGCGAGACCCAGTACTTC. It translates to CASGAGLAGETQYF. The chain has TRBV6-6 and TRBJ2-5, with 11 bases fitting TRBD2. Trimming cost V 8 bases and J 5 bases; bases outside gene matches: 7. The CDR3 is 14 residues long. Per the germline V gene, CDR1 is MNHNY and CDR2 is SVGAGI (reference sequence).

As DNA, the CDR3 is TGTGCCAGCAGCCCGACTAGCGGGAGGTATGAGCAGTTCTTC. As protein: CASSPTSGRYEQFF. This chain uses TRBV11-2 with TRBJ2-1, with 13 bases lining up with TRBD2. Germline CDR1 reads SGHAT; CDR2 reads FQNNGV. J was trimmed by 8 bases and V by 5 bases; bases with no gene match: 3. The CDR3 sequence is 14 residues long.

V and J are TRBV12-3 or TRBV12-4 and TRBJ1-4, with TRBD1 matching over 7 bases. The ends lost 6 bases at V and 7 bases at J; junction bases unmatched: 17. The length of the CDR3 is 17 residues. This CDR3 reads CASRFSLLGTDPEKLFF. The CDR3, as DNA: TGTGCCAGCAGGTTCTCCTTACTGGGGACAGACCCTGAAAAACTGTTTTTT.

The rearrangement links TRBV27 to TRBJ2-1, with D perhaps assigned TRBD1 or TRBD2 (5 bases each). The CDR3 covers 14 residues. Trimming left V 1 base short and J 8 bases short, with 12 bases between. Germline V gives CDR1 MNHEY, CDR2 SMNVEV (reference sequence). CDR3 sequence reads: CASSLLLSGHEQFF. The CDR3 coding sequence is TGTGCCAGCAGTTTATTGCTTTCGGGACATGAGCAGTTCTTC.

The CDR3 region is CASSSRAVGYQETQYF. Written as DNA, the CDR3 is TGTGCCAGCAGTTCACGAGCGGTGGGGTACCAAGAGACCCAGTACTTC. V and J are TRBV28 and TRBJ2-5; weak D call: TRBD2 (5 bases). Trimming removed 4 bases at V and 0 bases at J, with 15 bases between. This CDR3 is built from 16 residues. The V gene's germline CDR1 is MDHEN and CDR2 SYDVKM.

This chain links TRBV20-1 with TRBJ2-2; D tentatively fits TRBD1 or TRBD2 (5 bases each). The V gene's germline CDR1 is DFQATT and CDR2 SNEGSKA (reference sequence). Trimming cost V 3 bases and J 1 base, with 18 bases left between them. The CDR3 is 17 residues long. DNA for the CDR3: TGCAGTGCTAGCATAGGTTCGGGACGGTGGAACACCGGGGAGCTGTTTTTT. It yields the protein CSASIGSGRWNTGELFF.

J is TRBJ2-1 and V is TRBV5-5; D gene uncertain. The V and J ends lost 2 bases and 4 bases respectively, with 13 bases between them. CDR3 length: 15 amino acids. In germline, CDR1 is SGHKS, CDR2 YYEKEE (reference sequence). For the CDR3, the DNA is TGTGCCAGCAGCTTATTAACGGAACGATACAATGAGCAGTTCTTC. This sequence encodes CASSLLTERYNEQFF.